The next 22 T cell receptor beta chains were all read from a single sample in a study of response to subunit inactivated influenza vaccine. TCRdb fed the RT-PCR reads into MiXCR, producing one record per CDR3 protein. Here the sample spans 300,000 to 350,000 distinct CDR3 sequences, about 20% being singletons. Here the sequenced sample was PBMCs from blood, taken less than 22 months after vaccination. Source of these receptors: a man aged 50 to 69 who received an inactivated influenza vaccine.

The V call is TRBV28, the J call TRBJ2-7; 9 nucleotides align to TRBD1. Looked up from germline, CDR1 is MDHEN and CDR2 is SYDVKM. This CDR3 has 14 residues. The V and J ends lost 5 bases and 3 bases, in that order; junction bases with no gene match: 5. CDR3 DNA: TGTGCCAGCAGTATCCGACAGGGGGACTACGAGCAGTACTTC. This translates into CASSIRQGDYEQYF.

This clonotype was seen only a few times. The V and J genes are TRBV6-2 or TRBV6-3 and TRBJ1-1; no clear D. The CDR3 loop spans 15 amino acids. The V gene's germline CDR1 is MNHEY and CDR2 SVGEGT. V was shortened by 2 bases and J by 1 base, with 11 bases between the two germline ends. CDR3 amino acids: CASSYTPGWNTEAFF. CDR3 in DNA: TGTGCCAGCAGTTACACCCCCGGGTGGAACACTGAAGCTTTCTTT.

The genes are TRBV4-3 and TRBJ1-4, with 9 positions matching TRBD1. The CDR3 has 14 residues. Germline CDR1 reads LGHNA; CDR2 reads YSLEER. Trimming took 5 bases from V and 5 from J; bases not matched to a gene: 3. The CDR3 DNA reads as TGCGCCAGCAGCGGGACAGGGAAAAATGAAAAACTGTTTTTT. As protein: CASSGTGKNEKLFF.

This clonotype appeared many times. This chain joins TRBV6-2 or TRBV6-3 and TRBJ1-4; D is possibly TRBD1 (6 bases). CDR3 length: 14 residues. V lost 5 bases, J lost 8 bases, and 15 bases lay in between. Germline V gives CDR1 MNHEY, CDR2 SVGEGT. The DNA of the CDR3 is TGTGCCAGCAGTAACAGGGAGACGGTCGAAAAACTGTTTTTT. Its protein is CASSNRETVEKLFF.

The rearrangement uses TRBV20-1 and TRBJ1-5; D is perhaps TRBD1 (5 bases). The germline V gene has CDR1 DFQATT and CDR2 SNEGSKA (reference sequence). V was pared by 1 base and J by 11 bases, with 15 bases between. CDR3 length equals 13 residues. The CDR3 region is CSARGMQGGSQHF. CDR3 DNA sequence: TGCAGTGCTAGAGGCATGCAGGGCGGTTCCCAGCATTTT.

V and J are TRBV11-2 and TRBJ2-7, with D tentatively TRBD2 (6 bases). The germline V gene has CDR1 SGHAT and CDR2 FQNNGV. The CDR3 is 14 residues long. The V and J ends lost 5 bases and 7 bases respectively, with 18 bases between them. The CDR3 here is CASSPGTAGLEQYF. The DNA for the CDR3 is TGTGCCAGCAGCCCGGGGACTGCCGGATTGGAGCAGTACTTC.

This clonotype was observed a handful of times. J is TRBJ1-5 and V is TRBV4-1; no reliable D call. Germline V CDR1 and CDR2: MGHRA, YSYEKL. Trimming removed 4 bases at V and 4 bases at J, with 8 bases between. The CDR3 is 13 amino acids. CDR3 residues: CASSPILNQPQHF. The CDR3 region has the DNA TGCGCCAGCAGCCCCATCTTAAATCAGCCCCAGCATTTT.

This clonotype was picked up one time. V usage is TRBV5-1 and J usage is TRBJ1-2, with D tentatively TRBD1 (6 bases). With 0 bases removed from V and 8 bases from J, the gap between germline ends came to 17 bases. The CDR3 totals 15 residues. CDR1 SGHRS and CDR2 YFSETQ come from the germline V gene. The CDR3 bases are TGCGCCAGCAGCTTGGGGACAGTCCTTTACAGCGGCTACACCTTC. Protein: CASSLGTVLYSGYTF.

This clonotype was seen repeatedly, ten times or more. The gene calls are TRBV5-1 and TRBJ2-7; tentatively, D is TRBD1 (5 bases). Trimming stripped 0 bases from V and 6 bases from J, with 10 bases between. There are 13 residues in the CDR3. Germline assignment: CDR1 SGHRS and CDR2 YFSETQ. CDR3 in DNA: TGCGCCAGCAGCTTGGACACAGGCTTCGAGCAGTACTTC. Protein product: CASSLDTGFEQYF.

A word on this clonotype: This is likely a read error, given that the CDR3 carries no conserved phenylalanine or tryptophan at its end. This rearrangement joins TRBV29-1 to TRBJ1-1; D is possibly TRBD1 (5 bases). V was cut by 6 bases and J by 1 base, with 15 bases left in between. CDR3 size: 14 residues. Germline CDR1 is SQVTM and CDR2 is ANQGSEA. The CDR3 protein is CSVRKGARNTEAFL. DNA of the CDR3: TGCAGCGTACGAAAAGGGGCCCGGAACACTGAAGCTTTCCTT.

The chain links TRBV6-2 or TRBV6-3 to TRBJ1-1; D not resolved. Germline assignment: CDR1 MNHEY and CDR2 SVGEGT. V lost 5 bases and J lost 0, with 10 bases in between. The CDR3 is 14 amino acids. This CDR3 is CASSRSSLNTEAFF. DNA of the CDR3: TGTGCCAGCAGTCGGAGTAGTTTGAACACTGAAGCTTTCTTT.

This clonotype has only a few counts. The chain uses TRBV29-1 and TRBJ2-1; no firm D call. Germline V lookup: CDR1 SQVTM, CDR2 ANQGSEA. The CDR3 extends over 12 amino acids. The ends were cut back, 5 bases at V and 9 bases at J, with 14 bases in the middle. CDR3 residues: CSVNPESGEQFF. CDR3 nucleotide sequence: TGCAGCGTTAACCCAGAGAGTGGTGAGCAGTTCTTC.

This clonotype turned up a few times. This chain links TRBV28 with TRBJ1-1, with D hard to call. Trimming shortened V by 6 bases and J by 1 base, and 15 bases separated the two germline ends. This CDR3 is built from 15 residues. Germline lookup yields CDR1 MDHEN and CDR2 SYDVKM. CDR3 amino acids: CASSPISGGNTEAFF. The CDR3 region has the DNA TGTGCCAGCAGCCCGATTTCGGGAGGGAACACTGAAGCTTTCTTT.

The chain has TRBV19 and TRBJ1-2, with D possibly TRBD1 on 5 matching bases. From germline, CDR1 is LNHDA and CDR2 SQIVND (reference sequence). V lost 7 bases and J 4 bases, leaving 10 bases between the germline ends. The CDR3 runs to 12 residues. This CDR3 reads CASTPGPYGYTF. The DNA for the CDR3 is TGTGCCAGTACCCCGGGACCCTATGGCTACACCTTC.

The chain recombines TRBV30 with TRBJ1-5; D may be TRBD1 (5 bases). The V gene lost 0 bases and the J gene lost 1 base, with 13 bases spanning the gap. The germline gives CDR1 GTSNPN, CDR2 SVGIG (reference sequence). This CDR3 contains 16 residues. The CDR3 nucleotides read TGTGCCTGGAGTGTACGGGGGTTTGGGAGCAATCAGCCCCAGCATTTT. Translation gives CAWSVRGFGSNQPQHF.

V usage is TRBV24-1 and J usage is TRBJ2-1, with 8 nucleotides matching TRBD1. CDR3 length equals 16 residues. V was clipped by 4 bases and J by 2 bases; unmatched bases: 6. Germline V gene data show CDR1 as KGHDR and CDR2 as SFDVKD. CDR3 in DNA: TGTGCCACCAGTGACCGACAGGGGCTTACCTACAATGAGCAGTTCTTC. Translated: CATSDRQGLTYNEQFF.

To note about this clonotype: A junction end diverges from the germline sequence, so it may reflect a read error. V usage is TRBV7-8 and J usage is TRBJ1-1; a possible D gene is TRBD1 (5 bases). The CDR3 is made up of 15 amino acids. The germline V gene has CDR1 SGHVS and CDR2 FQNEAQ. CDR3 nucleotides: TGTGCCAGCAGCATAGCCAGGGTTTCGGACACTGAAGCTTTCTTT. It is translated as CASSIARVSDTEAFF. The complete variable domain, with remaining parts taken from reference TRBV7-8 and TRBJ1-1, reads GAGVSQSPRYKVAKRGQDVALRCDPISGHVSLFWYQQALGQGPEFLTYFQNEAQLDKSGLPSDRFFAERPEGSVSTLKIQRTQQEDSAVYLCASSIARVSDTEAFFGQGTRLTVV.

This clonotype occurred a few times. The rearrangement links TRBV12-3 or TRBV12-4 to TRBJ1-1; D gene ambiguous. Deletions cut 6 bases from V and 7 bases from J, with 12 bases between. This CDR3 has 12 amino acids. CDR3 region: CASRHPGSEAFF. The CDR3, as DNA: TGTGCCAGCAGGCACCCGGGGAGTGAAGCTTTCTTT.

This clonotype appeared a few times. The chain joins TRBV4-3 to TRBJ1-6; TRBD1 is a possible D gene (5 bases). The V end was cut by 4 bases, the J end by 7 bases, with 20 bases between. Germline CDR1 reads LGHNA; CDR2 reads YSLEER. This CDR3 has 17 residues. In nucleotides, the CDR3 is TGCGCCAGCAGCCTTGAGACACCTGGGGGGTCGAATTCACCCCTCCACTTT. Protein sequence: CASSLETPGGSNSPLHF.

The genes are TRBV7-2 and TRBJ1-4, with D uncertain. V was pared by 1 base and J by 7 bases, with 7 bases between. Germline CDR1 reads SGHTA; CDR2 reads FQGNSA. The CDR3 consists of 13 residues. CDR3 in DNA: TGTGCCAGCAGCTTAGGGGTAACTGAAAAACTGTTTTTT. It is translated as CASSLGVTEKLFF.

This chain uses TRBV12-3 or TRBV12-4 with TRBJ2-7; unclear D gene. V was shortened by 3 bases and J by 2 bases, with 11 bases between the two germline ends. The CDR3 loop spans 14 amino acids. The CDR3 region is CASSFALTPYEQYF. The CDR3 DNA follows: TGTGCCAGCAGTTTCGCTCTTACCCCCTACGAGCAGTACTTC.

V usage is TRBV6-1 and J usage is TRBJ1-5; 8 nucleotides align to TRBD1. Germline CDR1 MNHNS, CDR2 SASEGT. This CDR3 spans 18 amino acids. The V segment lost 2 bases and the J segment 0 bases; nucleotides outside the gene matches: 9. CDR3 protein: CASSETAGGFYSNQPQHF. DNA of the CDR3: TGTGCCAGCAGTGAAACTGCAGGGGGCTTTTATAGCAATCAGCCCCAGCATTTT.